This paragraph covers one T cell receptor (beta chain) sequence. The CDR3 is 18 residues long. Trimming took 2 bases from V and 0 from J; bases not matched to a gene: 13. Germline CDR1 reads MDHEN; CDR2 reads SYDVKM. This sample is drawn from a study of shared clonotypes between healthy human individuals. On the study more broadly: CD8 memory received one plate per donor, CD8 naive two, CD4 memory three and CD4 naive three.

The study drew its donors from healthy HIV-negative adults without recent acute infections or vaccinations. The assay ran at deep level. Authors' processing steps: ImmunoSEQ yielded junction-only sequences lacking quality scores, so filtering differed. This table comes from immunoSEQ multiplex PCR, and its TCRdb copy is limited to in-frame clones, with some not included. That table furnishes V, J and clone size, whereas the DNA furnished D and trimming. The repertoire consists of a few hundred thousand clones, with approximately 97% occurring once and the leading ten covering less than 0.065%. The chain employs TRBV28 and TRBJ2-7; TRBD2 agrees at 7 bases. Sequenced: naive CD4+ T cells sorted from blood. Specified subset: CD45RA+ positively selected. The TCR originated in a woman younger than 45 in good health. CDR3 coding DNA: TGTGCCAGCAGTTTAATTTGGGATTTAGCGGGTATCTCCTACGAGCAGTACTTC. Protein product: CASSLIWDLAGISYEQYF.